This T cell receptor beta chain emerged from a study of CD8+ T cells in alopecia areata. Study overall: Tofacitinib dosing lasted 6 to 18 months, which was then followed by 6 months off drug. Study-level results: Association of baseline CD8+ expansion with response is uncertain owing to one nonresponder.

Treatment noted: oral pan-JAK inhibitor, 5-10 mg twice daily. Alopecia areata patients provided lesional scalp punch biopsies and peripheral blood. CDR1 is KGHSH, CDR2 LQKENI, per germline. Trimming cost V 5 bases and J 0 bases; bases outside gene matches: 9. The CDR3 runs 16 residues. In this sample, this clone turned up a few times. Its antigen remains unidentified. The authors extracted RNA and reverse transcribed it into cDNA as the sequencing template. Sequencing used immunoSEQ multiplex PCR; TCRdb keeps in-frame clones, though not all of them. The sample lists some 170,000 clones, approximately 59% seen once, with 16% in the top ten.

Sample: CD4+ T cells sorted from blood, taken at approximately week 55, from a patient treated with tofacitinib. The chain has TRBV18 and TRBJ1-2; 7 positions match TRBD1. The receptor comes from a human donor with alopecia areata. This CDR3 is CASSRRDSSSNYGYTF. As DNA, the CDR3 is TGTGCCAGCTCAAGGAGGGACAGCAGTTCTAACTATGGCTACACCTTC.